The T cell receptor beta chain under discussion was sequenced for a study of blood T cell repertoires in COVID-19. Two negative PCRs, clearance, or symptom resolution were required of recovered Cohort 3 donors. TCRdb's table, derived via immunoSEQ multiplex PCR, lists solely in-frame clones and lacks some. In the table there are approximately 350,000 clones, 75% to 90% of which are singletons. CDR3 length: 10 residues. Germline CDR1 and CDR2: SGHTA and FQGNSA. V gene TRBV7-2 combines with J gene TRBJ1-3, with TRBD1 as a possible D gene (5 bases). Source material: PBMCs or T cells enriched from blood (not recorded which). This clonotype was obtained from a man younger than 35 who had recovered from COVID-19. The CDR3 nucleotides read TGTGCTGTGGGGGGGTACACCATATATTTT. It codes for CAVGGYTIYF.